This T cell receptor (beta chain) was observed in a study of regulatory T cells in long-lasting Graves disease. Broader study findings: Persistent Graves' disease cases displayed lower TCR diversity than newly diagnosed ones. Persistent cases favored TRBV28, TRBJ1-2 and TRBJ2-5.

Time point: persistent/refractory GD, antithyroid drugs over 5 years with positive TRAb. RNA from PBMCs was the source of the TCR library. Arm-PCR with iRepertoire HTBI primers amplified the CDR3 regions for these TCR beta libraries. A single record per CDR3 protein comes from TCRdb applying MiXCR to the multiplex PCR reads. This table has hundreds of thousands of distinct CDR3 sequences, roughly 21% appearing once. The CDR3 is 18 residues long. Germline-derived CDR1 and CDR2 are SGHAT and FQNNGV. With 8 bases clipped from V and 0 bases from J, the junction kept 11 bases outside the gene matches. In regard to this clonotype: Antigen: not known.

The sequences come from peripheral blood mononuclear cells (PBMCs), collected when the disease was refractory, from a patient treated with antithyroid drugs. This receptor was obtained from a female donor with Graves disease. J is TRBJ2-6 and V is TRBV11-2, with 9 bases identical to TRBD1. CDR3 protein: CASRPGTGRYSGANVLTF. CDR3 nucleotide sequence: TGTGCCAGCCGGCCGGGGACAGGGAGGTACTCTGGGGCCAACGTCCTGACTTTC.